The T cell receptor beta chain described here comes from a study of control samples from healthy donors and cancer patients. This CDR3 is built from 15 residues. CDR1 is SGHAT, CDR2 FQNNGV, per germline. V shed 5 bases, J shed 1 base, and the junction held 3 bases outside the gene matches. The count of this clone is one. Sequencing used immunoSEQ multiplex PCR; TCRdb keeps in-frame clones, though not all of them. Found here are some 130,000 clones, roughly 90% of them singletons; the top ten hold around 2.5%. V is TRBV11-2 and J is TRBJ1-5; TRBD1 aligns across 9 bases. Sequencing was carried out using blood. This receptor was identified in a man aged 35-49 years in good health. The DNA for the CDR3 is TGTGCCAGCAGCCAGGGGACAGGGAGCAATCAGCCCCAGCATTTT. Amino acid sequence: CASSQGTGSNQPQHF.